The 26 T cell receptor beta chains reported below all come from one sample, sequenced in a study of blood T cell repertoires in COVID-19. The data were produced by immunoSEQ multiplex PCR, yet TCRdb's version contains in-frame clones alone and is incomplete. The data show around 170,000 clones, about 86% seen once. The sequenced sample was peripheral blood. These receptor sequences come from a middle-aged man with active or convalescent COVID-19.

V usage is TRBV15 and J usage is TRBJ2-5; 9 bases line up with TRBD1. V lost 4 bases, J lost 5 bases, and 5 bases stayed unmatched. Germline values: CDR1 LNHNV, CDR2 YYDKDF (reference sequence). This CDR3 spans 14 amino acids. In DNA, the CDR3 is TGTGCCACCAGCAAGGGACAGGGAATGGAGACCCAGTACTTC. Translation: CATSKGQGMETQYF. Using reference TRBV15 and TRBJ2-5 for the parts outside the CDR3, the full variable domain is DAMVIQNPRYQVTQFGKPVTLSCSQTLNHNVMYWYQQKSSQAPKLLFHYYDKDFNNEADTPDNFQSRRPNTSFCFLDIRSPGLGDTAMYLCATSKGQGMETQYFGPGTRLLVL.

The chain carries TRBV28 and TRBJ2-7; a weak D match, TRBD2 (7 bases). V lost 6 bases and J 6 bases, leaving 12 bases between the germline ends. The germline V gene encodes CDR1 MDHEN and CDR2 SYDVKM. The CDR3 length is 12 residues. The CDR3 DNA sequence: TGTGCCAGCAGGGAGGGGGGGAGCGAGCAGTACTTC. It translates to CASREGGSEQYF.

This chain uses TRBV7-2 with TRBJ2-7, with D possibly being TRBD1 (5 bases). Trimming pared 7 bases from V and 1 base from J, leaving 11 bases between. Germline assignment: CDR1 SGHTA and CDR2 FQGNSA. This CDR3 contains 13 residues. This CDR3 is CASMHRNSYEQYF. The CDR3 region has the DNA TGTGCCAGCATGCACAGGAATTCCTACGAGCAGTACTTC.

The chain has TRBV7-2 and TRBJ1-1; D call uncertain. Deletions cut 5 bases from V and 7 bases from J, with 17 bases between. CDR3 length: 14 amino acids. Germline CDR1 is SGHTA and CDR2 is FQGNSA. Here the CDR3 DNA reads TGTGCCAGCAGCACTAGACGGACCAGCGGTGAAGCTTTCTTT. Translated, it gives CASSTRRTSGEAFF.

This chain uses TRBV7-9 with TRBJ2-3; 10 bases are a match to TRBD2. The CDR3 is 15 amino acids. Germline values: CDR1 SEHNR, CDR2 FQNEAQ (reference sequence). V lost 5 bases to trimming and J lost 6 bases; unmatched junction nucleotides: 8. The CDR3: CASSILAGAGDTQYF. The CDR3 bases are TGTGCCAGCAGCATTCTAGCGGGGGCGGGGGATACGCAGTATTTT.

The chain carries TRBV5-5 and TRBJ1-3, with 9 positions matching TRBD1. Per the germline V gene, CDR1 is SGHKS and CDR2 is YYEKEE (reference sequence). The CDR3 has 16 residues. V lost 3 bases to trimming and J lost 2 bases; unmatched junction nucleotides: 6. CDR3 sequence (DNA): TGTGCCAGCAGCTCCCAGGACAGGGGAGCTGGAAACACCATATATTTT. Amino acid sequence: CASSSQDRGAGNTIYF.

This clone was seen a handful of times. The chain uses TRBV27 and TRBJ1-2; no reliable D call. V shed 5 bases and J shed 1 base, with 11 bases lying between them. Germline V gene lookup returns CDR1 MNHEY and CDR2 SMNVEV (reference sequence). The CDR3 length is 14 residues. CDR3 amino acids: CASSLRRDNYGYTF. In DNA form, the CDR3 reads TGTGCCAGCAGTCTCCGACGGGATAACTATGGCTACACCTTC.

The chain is built from TRBV27 and TRBJ1-5; 12 bases align to TRBD1. CDR3 length: 19 residues. Per germline, CDR1 MNHEY and CDR2 SMNVEV (reference sequence). With V trimmed by 3 bases and J by 1 base, 10 bases remained unmatched. CDR3 nucleotide sequence: TGTGCCAGCAGTTTCGGGACAGGGGGCGACCGGGAAAGCAATCAGCCCCAGCATTTT. Translating gives CASSFGTGGDRESNQPQHF.

This sequence joins TRBV4-1 and TRBJ2-1; the match to TRBD1 covers 8 bases. Losses at the gene ends were 4 bases for V and 1 base for J; bases not matched to a gene: 9. This CDR3 has 17 amino acids. Germline V gene data show CDR1 as MGHRA and CDR2 as YSYEKL. In nucleotides, the CDR3 is TGCGCCAGCAGCCCAGGGGGCCTACCCTTATCCTACAATGAGCAGTTCTTC. Amino acid sequence: CASSPGGLPLSYNEQFF.

This chain joins TRBV7-2 and TRBJ1-2; 7 nucleotides match TRBD1. Germline CDR1 is SGHTA and CDR2 is FQGNSA. The V gene end was trimmed by 2 bases and the J gene end by 4 bases; junction bases not matched to a gene: 10. The CDR3 consists of 16 residues. CDR3 sequence: CASSLYRGASGYGYTF. The CDR3 DNA reads TGTGCCAGCAGCTTATACAGGGGCGCGTCGGGCTATGGCTACACCTTC.

This chain links TRBV5-1 with TRBJ2-5, with D possibly matching TRBD1 (6 bases). Between the trimmed V and J ends, which lost 4 bases and 3 bases, there was a span of 10 bases. Germline V gene sequence: CDR1 SGHRS, CDR2 YFSETQ. The CDR3 runs 13 residues. CDR3 nucleotide sequence: TGCGCCAGCAGCCTTTGGACAGAAGAGACCCAGTACTTC. Protein: CASSLWTEETQYF.

The sample holds a few counts of this clone. The chain recombines TRBV3-1 (or the pseudogene TRBV3-2) with TRBJ1-2; tentative D call: TRBD1 (6 bases). V dropped 2 bases and J dropped 4 bases, with 8 bases sitting between them. The CDR3 contains 13 residues. From germline, CDR1 is LGHDT and CDR2 YNNKEL (reference sequence). The CDR3 here is CASSQLDSYGYTF. The CDR3 DNA sequence: TGTGCCAGCAGCCAACTGGACAGCTATGGCTACACCTTC.

This clone was seen once. The CDR3 DNA is TGTGCCAGCAGCGACAGAGGGGGTGGCTACACCTTC. This encodes CASSDRGGGYTF. The J gene is TRBJ1-2, the V gene TRBV12-3 or TRBV12-4, with D possibly matching TRBD1 (6 bases). Trimming stripped 6 bases from V and 7 bases from J, with 12 bases between. This CDR3 comprises 12 residues.

The rearrangement links TRBV5-4 to TRBJ2-3; a possible D gene is TRBD2 (5 bases). V dropped 4 bases and J dropped 4 bases, with 13 bases sitting between them. This CDR3 is 14 amino acids long. Germline V gene sequence: CDR1 SGHNT, CDR2 YYREEE (reference sequence). The CDR3 DNA is TGTGCCAGCAGCCCGGGATGGGTGGCAGATACGCAGTATTTT. It specifies CASSPGWVADTQYF.

The gene calls are TRBV7-8 and TRBJ1-2, with TRBD1 as a possible D gene (5 bases). V was trimmed by 1 base and J by 8 bases, leaving 17 bases between them. Germline V gene data show CDR1 as SGHVS and CDR2 as FQNEAQ. The CDR3 is 15 residues long. As DNA, the CDR3 is TGTGCCAGCAGCTTAGGTCTAAGGGGCCTGGGCGGCTACACCTTC. Translated, it gives CASSLGLRGLGGYTF.

The chain links TRBV19 to TRBJ1-1; no firm D call. Per the germline V gene, CDR1 is LNHDA and CDR2 is SQIVND (reference sequence). The V end was cut by 6 bases, the J end by 1 base, with 9 bases between. The length of the CDR3 is 13 residues. The CDR3 reads CASSPRGNTEAFF. CDR3 DNA sequence: TGTGCCAGTAGCCCCCGGGGGAACACTGAAGCTTTCTTT.

The J gene is TRBJ1-6, the V gene TRBV5-1; D may be TRBD1 (5 bases). Trimming stripped 2 bases from V and 7 bases from J, with 13 bases between. The CDR3 runs to 15 residues. Germline values: CDR1 SGHRS, CDR2 YFSETQ. The CDR3 reads CASSFRDSRNSPLHF. CDR3 DNA: TGCGCCAGCAGCTTCCGGGACTCCCGCAATTCACCCCTCCACTTT.

This clone occurred once. This chain uses TRBV5-6 with TRBJ1-2; D unresolved. CDR1 and CDR2 (germline): SGHDT, YYEEEE. V shed 1 base and J shed 2 bases, with 9 bases lying between them. The CDR3 is made up of 14 amino acids. The CDR3 loop is CASSLPPVNYGYTF. DNA of the CDR3: TGTGCCAGCAGCTTGCCTCCGGTGAACTATGGCTACACCTTC. The full variable domain, in which reference TRBV5-6 and TRBJ1-2 provide the parts outside the CDR3, is DAGVTQSPTHLIKTRGQQVTLRCSPKSGHDTVSWYQQALGQGPQFIFQYYEEEERQRGNFPDRFSGHQFPNYSSELNVNALLLGDSALYLCASSLPPVNYGYTFGSGTRLTVV.

This chain connects TRBV12-3 or TRBV12-4 to TRBJ1-2; D gene ambiguous. The V and J ends lost 5 bases and 3 bases respectively, with 7 bases between them. The CDR3 is made up of 12 amino acids. CDR3 protein: CASSLQYYGYTF. The CDR3 DNA is TGTGCCAGCAGTCTACAGTACTATGGCTACACCTTC.

The table lists this clone with a few counts. The chain carries TRBV7-6 and TRBJ2-6, with 9 bases fitting TRBD1. The V gene's germline CDR1 is SGHVS and CDR2 FNYEAQ. With V trimmed by 5 bases and J by 0 bases, 8 bases remained unmatched. The CDR3 has 18 residues. In DNA form, the CDR3 reads TGTGCCAGCAGCCCCCGGACAGGGGCCTTCTCTGGGGCCAACGTCCTGACTTTC. Its protein product is CASSPRTGAFSGANVLTF.

The chain is built from TRBV29-1 and TRBJ2-6; maybe TRBD1 (6 bases). The V and J ends lost 0 bases and 0 bases respectively, with 18 bases between them. The CDR3 spans 19 residues. Germline CDR1 and CDR2: SQVTM and ANQGSEA. This CDR3 reads CSVEDFSPTGTSGANVLTF. CDR3 sequence (DNA): TGCAGCGTTGAAGATTTTTCCCCTACAGGGACCTCTGGGGCCAACGTCCTGACTTTC. The full variable domain, rest sourced from reference TRBV29-1 and TRBJ2-6, is SAVISQKPSRDICQRGTSLTIQCQVDSQVTMMFWYRQQPGQSLTLIATANQGSEATYESGFVIDKFPISRPNLTFSTLTVSNMSPEDSSIYLCSVEDFSPTGTSGANVLTFGAGSRLTVL.

The chain employs TRBV24-1 and TRBJ1-5, with D perhaps TRBD1 (5 bases). The CDR3 has 19 residues. Per the germline V gene, CDR1 is KGHDR and CDR2 is SFDVKD. Trimming removed 9 bases at V and 5 bases at J, with 31 bases between. CDR3 amino acids: CATRVGHTRRANIHQPQHF. The CDR3 bases are TGTGCCACCCGGGTGGGGCACACACGAAGAGCGAACATCCATCAGCCCCAGCATTTT.

V usage is TRBV18 and J usage is TRBJ2-1; D gene ambiguous. Germline values: CDR1 KGHSH, CDR2 LQKENI. The CDR3 totals 10 residues. The germline V and J ends were trimmed by 4 bases and 8 bases, with 3 bases remaining between them. The CDR3 DNA sequence: TGTGCCAGCTCACGAGATGAGCAGTTCTTC. Protein product: CASSRDEQFF.

The rearrangement uses TRBV24-1 and TRBJ2-1, with 8 positions matching TRBD1. Looked up from germline, CDR1 is KGHDR and CDR2 is SFDVKD. This CDR3 contains 17 residues. The V segment lost 9 bases and the J segment 8 bases; nucleotides outside the gene matches: 20. The CDR3 reads CATALQRTGSGSHEQFF. In DNA form, the CDR3 reads TGTGCCACCGCGCTACAAAGGACAGGGTCAGGTTCGCATGAGCAGTTCTTC.

The V gene is TRBV5-4, the J gene TRBJ2-3, with D tentatively TRBD1 (6 bases). Per germline, CDR1 SGHNT and CDR2 YYREEE (reference sequence). The length of the CDR3 is 15 residues. The germline V and J ends were trimmed by 4 bases and 3 bases, with 15 bases remaining between them. CDR3 bases: TGTGCCAGCAGCCCACAGGGCCCCGGGACAGATACGCAGTATTTT. It yields the protein CASSPQGPGTDTQYF.

The gene calls are TRBV6-5 and TRBJ2-2, with a tentative D call TRBD1 (7 bases). CDR3 size: 14 residues. V was cut by 2 bases and J by 6 bases, with 10 bases left in between. The germline CDR1 and CDR2 sequences are MNHEY and SVGAGI. The CDR3 DNA follows: TGTGCCAGCAGTTACGACAGGGAGGCCGGGGAGCTGTTTTTT. Translation: CASSYDREAGELFF.